The entry that follows covers one TCR beta chain sequence. Many counts were recorded for this clonotype. This clone's antigen is unknown. No base quality information exists; no much larger clone differs at one position. Library preparation was by PCR. The data were produced on an Illumina HiSeq 2500. TCR libraries were prepared with molecular barcoding, using unique molecular identifiers to normalize TCRbeta repertoire quantification. The public reads were reprocessed in TCRdb via fastp at Q25 and MiXCR, keeping in-frame beta chains. Duplicate CDR3 protein sequences are folded into a single record with the most common DNA and genes. The sample data list some 76,000 distinct CDR3 sequences, and 9.5% to 13% of these were observed just once. Approximately 13% of the sample is taken by the ten largest. The treatment or condition tag for this specimen amounts to: allogeneic hematopoietic cell transplantation with graft depleted of TCRalphabeta T cells and CD19 B cells. The children who served as transplant recipients had been given grafts of TCRalphabeta/CD19-depleted allogeneic hematopoietic cells.

There are 18 amino acids in the CDR3, from cysteine to phenylalanine inclusive. The kept DNA is CDR3 alone, 54 bases in frame from the first base. The junction carries 26 bases between V and J, which are trimmed by 4 bases and 5 bases respectively. Looking up the germline V gene yields CDR1 ENHRY and CDR2 SYGVKD. The source of the sample is a study of T-cell reconstitution after alpha-beta-depleted transplantation in children (dated by TCRdb to the mid-2010s). Background for the entire study: Using TCR repertoire profiling, the study quantitatively followed how T-cell immune reconstitution unfolded in children after TCRalphabeta/CD19-depleted allogeneic hematopoietic cell transplantation. General findings and caveats noted by the study authors: In some patients, high TCRbeta diversity at day 60 was attributed to recipient T cells and intrathymic progenitors that had survived conditioning. Apparently early alphabetaT-cell count recovery about two months after transplant reportedly relied on only several hundred rapidly expanded clones derived from non-depleted graft cells. Over the following months the frequencies of hyperexpanded clones went down, and after one year T-cell counts and TCRbeta diversity were mostly credited to newly produced T cells.

Sequencing used PBMCs, obtained before TCRalphabeta/CD19-depleted stem cell transplant. This sequence originates from a boy aged 10-17 years with acute myeloid leukemia, due to receive a stem cell transplant. The chain was built from TRBV10-3 and TRBJ2-5; 7 matching bases give a weak D call of TRBD1. The base sequence is TGTGCCATCAGTGGAAAACGGGACAGACCACTAGCAGGGGAGACCCAGTACTTC. Translated, this is CAISGKRDRPLAGETQYF.